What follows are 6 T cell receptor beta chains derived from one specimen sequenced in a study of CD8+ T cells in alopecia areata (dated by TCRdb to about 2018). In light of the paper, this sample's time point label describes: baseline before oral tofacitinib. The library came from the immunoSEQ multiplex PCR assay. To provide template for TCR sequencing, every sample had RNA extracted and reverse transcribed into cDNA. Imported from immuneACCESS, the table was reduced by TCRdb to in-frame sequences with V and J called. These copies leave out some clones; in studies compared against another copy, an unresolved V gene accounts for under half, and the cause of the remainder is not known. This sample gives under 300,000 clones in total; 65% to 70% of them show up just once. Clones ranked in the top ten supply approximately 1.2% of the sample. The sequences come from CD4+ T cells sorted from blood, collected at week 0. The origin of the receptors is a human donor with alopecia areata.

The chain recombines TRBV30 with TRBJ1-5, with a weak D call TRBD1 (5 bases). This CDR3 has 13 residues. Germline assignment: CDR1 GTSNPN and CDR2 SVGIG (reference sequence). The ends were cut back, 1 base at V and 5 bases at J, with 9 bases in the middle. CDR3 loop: CAWSGQGDQPQHF. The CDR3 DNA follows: TGTGCCTGGAGTGGGCAAGGGGATCAGCCCCAGCATTTT.

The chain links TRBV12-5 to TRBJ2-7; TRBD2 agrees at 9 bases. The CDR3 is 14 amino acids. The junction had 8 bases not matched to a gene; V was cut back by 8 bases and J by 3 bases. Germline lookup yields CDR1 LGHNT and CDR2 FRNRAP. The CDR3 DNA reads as TGTGCTAGTACAGTAGGTAGCGGGGGCTACGAGCAGTACTTC. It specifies CASTVGSGGYEQYF.

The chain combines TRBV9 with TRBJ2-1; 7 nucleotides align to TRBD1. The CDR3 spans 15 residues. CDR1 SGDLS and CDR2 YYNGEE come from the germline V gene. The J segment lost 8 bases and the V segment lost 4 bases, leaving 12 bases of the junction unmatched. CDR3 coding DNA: TGTGCCAGCAGCCCCCTGGACAGGCCTAGGGATGAGCAGTTCTTC. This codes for CASSPLDRPRDEQFF.

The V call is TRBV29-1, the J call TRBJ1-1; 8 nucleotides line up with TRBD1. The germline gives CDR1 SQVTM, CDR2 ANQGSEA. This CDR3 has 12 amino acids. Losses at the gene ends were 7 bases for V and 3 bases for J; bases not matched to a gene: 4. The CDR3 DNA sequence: TGCAGCGCCATGGGACAGGACACTGAAGCTTTCTTT. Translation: CSAMGQDTEAFF.

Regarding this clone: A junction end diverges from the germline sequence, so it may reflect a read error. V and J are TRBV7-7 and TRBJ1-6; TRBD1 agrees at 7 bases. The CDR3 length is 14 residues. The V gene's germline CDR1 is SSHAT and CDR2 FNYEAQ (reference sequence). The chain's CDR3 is CASSLGGPNSPLHF. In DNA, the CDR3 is TGTGCTAGCAGCTTAGGGGGCCCGAATTCACCCCTCCACTTT.

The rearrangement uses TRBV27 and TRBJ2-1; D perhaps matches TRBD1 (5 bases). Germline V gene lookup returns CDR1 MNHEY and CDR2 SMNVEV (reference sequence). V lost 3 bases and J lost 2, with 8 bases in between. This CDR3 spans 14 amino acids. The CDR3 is CASSLGLTYNEQFF. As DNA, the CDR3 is TGTGCCAGCAGTTTGGGGCTCACCTACAATGAGCAGTTCTTC.